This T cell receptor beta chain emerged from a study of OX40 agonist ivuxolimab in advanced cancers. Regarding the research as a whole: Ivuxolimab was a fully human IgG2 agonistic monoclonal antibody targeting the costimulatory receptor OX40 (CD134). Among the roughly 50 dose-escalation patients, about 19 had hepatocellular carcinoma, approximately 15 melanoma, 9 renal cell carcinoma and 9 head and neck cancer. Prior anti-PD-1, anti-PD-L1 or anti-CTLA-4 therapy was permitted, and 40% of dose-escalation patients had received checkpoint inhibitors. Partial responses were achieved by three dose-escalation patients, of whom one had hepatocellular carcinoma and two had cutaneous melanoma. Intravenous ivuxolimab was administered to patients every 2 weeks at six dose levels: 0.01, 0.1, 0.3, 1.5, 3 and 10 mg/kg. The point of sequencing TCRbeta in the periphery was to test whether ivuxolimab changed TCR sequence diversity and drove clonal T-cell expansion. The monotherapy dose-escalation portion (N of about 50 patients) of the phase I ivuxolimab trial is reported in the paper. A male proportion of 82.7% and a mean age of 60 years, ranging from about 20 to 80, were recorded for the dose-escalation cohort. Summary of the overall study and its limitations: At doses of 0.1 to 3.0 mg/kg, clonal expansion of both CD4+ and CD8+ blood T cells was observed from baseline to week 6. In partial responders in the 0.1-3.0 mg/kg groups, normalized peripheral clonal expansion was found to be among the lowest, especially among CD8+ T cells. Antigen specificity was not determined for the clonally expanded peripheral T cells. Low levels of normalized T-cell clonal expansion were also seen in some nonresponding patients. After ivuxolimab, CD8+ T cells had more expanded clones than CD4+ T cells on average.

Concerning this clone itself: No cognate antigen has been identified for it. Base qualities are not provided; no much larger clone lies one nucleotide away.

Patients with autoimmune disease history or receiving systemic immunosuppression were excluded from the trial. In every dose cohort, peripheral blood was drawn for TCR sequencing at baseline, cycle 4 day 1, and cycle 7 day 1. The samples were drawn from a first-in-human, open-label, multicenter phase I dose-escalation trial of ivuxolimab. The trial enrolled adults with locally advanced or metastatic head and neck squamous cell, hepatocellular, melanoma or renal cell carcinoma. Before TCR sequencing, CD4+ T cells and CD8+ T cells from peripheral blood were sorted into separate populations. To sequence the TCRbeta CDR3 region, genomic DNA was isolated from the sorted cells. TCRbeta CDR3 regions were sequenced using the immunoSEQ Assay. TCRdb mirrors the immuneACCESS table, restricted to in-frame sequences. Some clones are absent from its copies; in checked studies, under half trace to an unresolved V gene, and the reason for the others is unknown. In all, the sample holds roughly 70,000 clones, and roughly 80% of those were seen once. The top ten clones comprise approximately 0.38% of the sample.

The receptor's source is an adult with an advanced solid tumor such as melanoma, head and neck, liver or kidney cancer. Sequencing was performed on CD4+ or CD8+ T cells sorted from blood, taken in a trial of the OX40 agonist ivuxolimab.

CDR3 sequence: CASGPLGSTLHF. The nucleotide sequence is TGTGCCAGCGGTCCTCTGGGCAGCACCCTCCACTTT. The rearranged chain carries TRBV2 and TRBJ1-6; the D segment cannot be called with confidence. Per the germline V gene, SNHLY is the CDR1 and FYNNEI is the CDR2. V drops 8 bases and J drops 14 bases, leaving 16 bases in between. The CDR3 numbers 12 residues from cysteine through phenylalanine. Kept here is only the CDR3 DNA, which spans 36 bases and is read in frame from base 1.